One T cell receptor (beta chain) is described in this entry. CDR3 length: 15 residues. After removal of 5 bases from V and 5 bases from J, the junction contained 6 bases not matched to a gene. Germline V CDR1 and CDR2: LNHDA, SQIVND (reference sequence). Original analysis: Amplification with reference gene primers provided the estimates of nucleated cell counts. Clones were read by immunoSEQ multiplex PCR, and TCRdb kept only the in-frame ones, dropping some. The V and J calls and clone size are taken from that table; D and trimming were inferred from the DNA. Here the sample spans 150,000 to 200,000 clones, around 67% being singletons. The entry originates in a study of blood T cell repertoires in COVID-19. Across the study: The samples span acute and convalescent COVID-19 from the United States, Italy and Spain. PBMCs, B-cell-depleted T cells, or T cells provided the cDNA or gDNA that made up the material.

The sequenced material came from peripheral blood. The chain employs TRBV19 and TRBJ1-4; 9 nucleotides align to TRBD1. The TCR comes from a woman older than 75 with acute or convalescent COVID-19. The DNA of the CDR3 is TGTGCCAGTAGTCGCGGGGGACAGGGAAATGAAAAACTGTTTTTT. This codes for CASSRGGQGNEKLFF.